This TCR beta chain derives from a study of T cells in Graves' hyperthyroidism and ophthalmopathy. In its sample, this clonotype was seen many times. The CDR3 spans 13 residues. CDR1 and CDR2 (germline): DFQATT, SNEGSKA (reference sequence). The ends were cut back, 0 bases at V and 13 bases at J, with 16 bases in the middle. Amplification yielded TCR beta CDR3 regions, with RNA transcripts as the source. HTBI primers were used for first-round RT-PCR of the TCR CDR3. TCRdb reprocessed the multiplex PCR reads with MiXCR, giving one entry per CDR3 protein. Here the sample spans 500,000 to 750,000 distinct CDR3 sequences, about a sixth being singletons. Hyperthyroidism had been newly diagnosed in patients aged 18 to 65, and its duration was under 2 months. Uncontrolled infection, other autoimmune disease, pregnancy or lactation excluded patients.

The genes are TRBV20-1 and TRBJ2-1; D is possibly TRBD2 (7 bases). Sequencing input: blood. This TCR was recovered from a woman between 25 and 40 years old with Graves' hyperthyroidism. The CDR3 DNA is TGCAGTGCTAGAGAAGAGGGGGGGGCACCTCAGTTCTTC. Its translation: CSAREEGGAPQFF.